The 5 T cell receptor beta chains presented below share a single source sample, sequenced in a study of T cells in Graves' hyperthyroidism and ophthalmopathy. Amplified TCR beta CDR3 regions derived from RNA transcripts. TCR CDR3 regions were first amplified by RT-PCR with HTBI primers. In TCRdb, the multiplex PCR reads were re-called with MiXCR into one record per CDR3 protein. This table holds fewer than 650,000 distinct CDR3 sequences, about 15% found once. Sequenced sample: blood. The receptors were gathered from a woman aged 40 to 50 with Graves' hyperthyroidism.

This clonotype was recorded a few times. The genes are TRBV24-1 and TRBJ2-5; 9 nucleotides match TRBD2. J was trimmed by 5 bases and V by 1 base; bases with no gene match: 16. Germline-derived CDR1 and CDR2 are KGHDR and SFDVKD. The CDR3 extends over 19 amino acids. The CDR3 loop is CATSDFPGLAGPTRETQYF. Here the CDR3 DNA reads TGTGCCACCAGTGATTTTCCCGGGCTAGCGGGACCTACCCGGGAGACCCAGTACTTC.

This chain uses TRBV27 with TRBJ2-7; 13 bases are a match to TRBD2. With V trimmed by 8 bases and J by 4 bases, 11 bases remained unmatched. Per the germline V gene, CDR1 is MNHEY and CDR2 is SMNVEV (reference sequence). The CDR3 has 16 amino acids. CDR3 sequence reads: CASRRTSGSARYEQYF. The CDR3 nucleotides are TGTGCCAGCCGGAGGACTAGCGGGAGTGCAAGGTACGAGCAGTACTTC.

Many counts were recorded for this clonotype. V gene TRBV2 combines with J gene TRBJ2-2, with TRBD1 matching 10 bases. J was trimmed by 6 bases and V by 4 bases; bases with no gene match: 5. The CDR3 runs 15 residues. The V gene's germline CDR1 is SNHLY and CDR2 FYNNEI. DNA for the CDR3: TGTGCCAGCAGTGTGGACAGGGGGGGTTCCGGGGAGCTGTTTTTT. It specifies CASSVDRGGSGELFF.

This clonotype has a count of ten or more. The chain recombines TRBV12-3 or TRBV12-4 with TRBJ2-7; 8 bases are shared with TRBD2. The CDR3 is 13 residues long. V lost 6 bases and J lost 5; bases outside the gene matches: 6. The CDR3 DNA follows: TGTGCCAGCAGGCCGACTAGCGTCCACGAGCAGTACTTC. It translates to CASRPTSVHEQYF.

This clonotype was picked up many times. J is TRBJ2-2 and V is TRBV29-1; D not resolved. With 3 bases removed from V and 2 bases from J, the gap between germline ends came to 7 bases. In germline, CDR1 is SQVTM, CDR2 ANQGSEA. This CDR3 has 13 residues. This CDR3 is CSVDVGNTGELFF. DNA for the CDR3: TGCAGCGTTGATGTCGGTAACACCGGGGAGCTGTTTTTT.